This T cell receptor beta chain originates from a study of T cell responses to AZD1222 COVID-19 vaccine. Overall study results and limits: The study sampled repertoires only after the peak T cell response. Across spike, vaccine-associated CD4 TCRs were found, dominant at 160-218 and 743-854. Donors were chiefly white British, with a greater number of females, and clonal diversity was perhaps underestimated. Recipients of two AZD1222 doses showed rising Spike-specific TCR breadth and depth.

Profiled with immunoSEQ multiplex PCR; TCRdb holds only in-frame clones, not every one. The top ten clones hold around 7.9% of a sample with about 140,000 clones, 75% to 85% of them seen once. The germline V gene has CDR1 SGHRS and CDR2 YFSETQ. This CDR3 spans 14 amino acids. Trimming removed 0 bases from V and 6 bases from J, with 9 bases in between. With regard to this clone: Its antigen is not identified.

The sample here was peripheral blood, taken 28 days after the second dose of the MenACWY control vaccine. The V gene is TRBV5-1, the J gene TRBJ2-2, with D maybe TRBD2 (5 bases). The TCR sequence derives from an adult who received the MenACWY meningococcal vaccine as a control. CDR3 DNA: TGCGCCAGCAGCTTGGTGGGTAGCGCCGGGGAGCTGTTTTTT. This sequence encodes CASSLVGSAGELFF.